This TCR beta chain was captured by sequencing in a study of PD-1 blockade in classical Hodgkin lymphoma (dated by TCRdb to the early 2020s). Regarding the research as a whole: Nivolumab dosing was 3 mg/kg intravenously every 2 weeks, continuing until either disease progression or unacceptable toxicity. The study used CyTOF and TCR beta sequencing to define a peripheral blood immune signature of response to PD-1 blockade in classical Hodgkin lymphoma. The investigation overall reported the following: Only a single clinical trial cohort was studied, and what caused the repertoire differences, possibly disease activity or prior therapy, remained undefined. Lower diversity was seen in patients whose nivolumab began less than 1 year after ASCT, and these patients were left out of later analyses so that immune reconstitution would not confound the results. Among trial patients, those achieving complete response had baseline diversity similar to that of newly diagnosed patients, while diversity was significantly lower in partial responders and progressors. Newly diagnosed patients were reported to have lower baseline TCR diversity than healthy donors, and relapsed/refractory patients were reported to have lower baseline TCR diversity still. CD4+ but not CD8+ TCR diversity rose significantly by C4D1 (p=0.0027 vs p=0.16), most apparent in complete responders (p=0.02).

Genomic DNA was extracted with the Qiagen DNeasy kit from unsorted PBMCs and from negatively selected CD4+ and CD8+ fractions. Using primers that anneal to V and J segments, immunoSEQ multiplex PCR amplified the TCR beta CDR3 regions. A synthetic immune receptor repertoire was used to minimize amplification bias, and any remaining bias was removed computationally after sequencing. Concerning the study's data processing: Repertoire diversity was quantified as the Shannon entropy index using custom Python scripts. The unsorted, CD4+ and CD8+ repertoires were each analyzed separately, with the exception of combined analyses, where CD4+ and CD8+ sequences were merged in silico. A clone counted as expanded when the clone's frequency after treatment rose at least 2-fold relative to C1D1, and clones undetected at baseline were given a pseudocount of 0.5. Singleton clones were defined as clones with 0 or 1 copy at C1D1, and non-singleton clones were defined as clones with 2 or more copies. Clones expanded in unsorted samples were labelled as CD4+, CD8+ or unknown by matching protein sequences in sorted samples from the same patient. Diversity changes from C1D1 to C4D1 were tested in paired samples using Wilcoxon tests. Entries here come from immuneACCESS through TCRdb and include only in-frame sequences with V and J called. Some clones fail to appear in such tables; in the studies checked, an unresolved V gene covers under half of the shortfall, and the cause of the remainder is unknown. V and J calls and clone size are those listed in that table; D and trimming were worked out from the DNA. The sample table contains over 60,000 clones; only one count was recorded for about two thirds of them. Jointly, the top ten make up 7% to 10% of the sample.

The V end loses 0 bases and the J end loses 0 bases, and a stretch of 7 bases separates them. Per the germline V gene, SGDLS is the CDR1 and YYNGEE is the CDR2. From cysteine to phenylalanine, the CDR3 is 15 amino acids long. Just CDR3 DNA is preserved here, 45 bases in frame from base 1. The intended sense of this specimen's time point label: cycle 2 day 1 (C2D1) of nivolumab. Relapse after autologous stem cell transplantation had occurred in all trial patients, and cohorts A, B and C were distinguished by prior brentuximab vedotin exposure. A total of 50 to 70 patients with relapsed/refractory classical Hodgkin lymphoma made up the trial cohort, and each patient's best overall response was complete response, partial response or progressive disease. In the multi-cohort phase II CheckMate 205 trial, trial patients received single-agent nivolumab. An independent review committee assessed best overall response by applying the 2007 International Working Group response criteria. Trial PBMCs were obtained immediately prior to nivolumab initiation (C1D1) and on therapy at cycle 2 day 1 and cycle 4 day 1. After peripheral blood was drawn into 8 mL Vacutainer Cell Preparation Tubes, PBMCs were isolated by centrifugation and then cryopreserved.

Worth noting for this clone: Its recognized antigen is unknown. Base quality data are lacking; no much larger clone is found one base away. The identical CDR3 is also encoded by other nucleotide sequences in the sample.

The sample was peripheral blood mononuclear cells (PBMCs), taken before the second cycle of nivolumab. Rearrangement joined TRBV9 to TRBJ2-1; the D gene is perhaps TRBD2, from 5 matching bases. The clonotype originates from a human donor with classical Hodgkin lymphoma. The DNA sequence reads TGTGCCAGCAGCGTAGGAACTAGCTCCTACAATGAGCAGTTCTTC. Translation gives CASSVGTSSYNEQFF. The variable domain in full, with residues beyond the CDR3 obtained from the reference TRBV9 and TRBJ2-1 genes, is DSGVTQTPKHLITATGQRVTLRCSPRSGDLSVYWYQQSLDQGLQFLIQYYNGEERAKGNILERFSAQQFPDLHSELNLSSLELGDSALYFCASSVGTSSYNEQFFGPGTRLTVL.